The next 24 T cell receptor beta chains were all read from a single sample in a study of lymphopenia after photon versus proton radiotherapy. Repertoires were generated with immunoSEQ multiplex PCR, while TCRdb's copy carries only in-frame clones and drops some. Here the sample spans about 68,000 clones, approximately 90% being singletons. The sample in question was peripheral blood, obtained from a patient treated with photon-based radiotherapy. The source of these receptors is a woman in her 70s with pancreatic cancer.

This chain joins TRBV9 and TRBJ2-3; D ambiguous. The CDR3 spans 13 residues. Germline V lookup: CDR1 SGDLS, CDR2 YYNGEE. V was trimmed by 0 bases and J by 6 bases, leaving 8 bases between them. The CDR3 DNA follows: TGTGCCAGCAGCGTAGCCTTCGTGGATACGCAGTATTTT. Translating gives CASSVAFVDTQYF.

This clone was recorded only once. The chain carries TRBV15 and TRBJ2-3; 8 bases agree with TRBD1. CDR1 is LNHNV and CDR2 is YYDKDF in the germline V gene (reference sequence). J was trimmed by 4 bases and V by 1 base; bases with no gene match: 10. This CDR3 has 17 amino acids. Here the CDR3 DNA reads TGTGCCACCAGCAGAGCCAGGACAGGGAAGCAAGCAGATACGCAGTATTTT. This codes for CATSRARTGKQADTQYF.

The CDR3 sequence is CASSLAGSGNTIYF. Here the CDR3 DNA reads TGTGCCAGCAGCTTGGCAGGGTCCGGAAACACCATATATTTT. The J gene is TRBJ1-3, the V gene TRBV7-2; D is possibly TRBD1 (5 bases). Trimming removed 3 bases at V and 4 bases at J, with 10 bases between. The CDR3 length is 14 residues. Germline CDR1 is SGHTA and CDR2 is FQGNSA. Full variable domain (missing parts from reference TRBV7-2 and TRBJ1-3): GAGVSQSPSNKVTEKGKDVELRCDPISGHTALYWYRQSLGQGLEFLIYFQGNSAPDKSGLPSDRFSAERTGGSVSTLTIQRTQQEDSAVYLCASSLAGSGNTIYFGEGSWLTVV.

In DNA, the CDR3 is TGTGCCAGCAGCAGCCTAGCGGGAGGGCCCCACAATGAGCAGTTCTTC. It is translated as CASSSLAGGPHNEQFF. The rearrangement joins TRBV9 to TRBJ2-1, with TRBD2 matching over 12 bases. Trimming took 4 bases from V and 5 from J; bases not matched to a gene: 7. The germline CDR1 and CDR2 sequences are SGDLS and YYNGEE. The CDR3 is 16 amino acids.

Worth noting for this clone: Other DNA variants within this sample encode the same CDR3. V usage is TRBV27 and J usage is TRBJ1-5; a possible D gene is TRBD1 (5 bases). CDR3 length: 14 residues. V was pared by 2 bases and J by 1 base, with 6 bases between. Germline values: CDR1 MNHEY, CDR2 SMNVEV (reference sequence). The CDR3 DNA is TGTGCCAGCAGTTTACAGGGAAGCAATCAGCCCCAGCATTTT. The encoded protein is CASSLQGSNQPQHF.

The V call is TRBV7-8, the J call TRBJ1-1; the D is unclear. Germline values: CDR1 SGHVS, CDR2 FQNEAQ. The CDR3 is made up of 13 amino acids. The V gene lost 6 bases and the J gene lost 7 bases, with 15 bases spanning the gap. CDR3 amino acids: CASSHQPRSEAFF. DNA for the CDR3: TGTGCCAGCAGTCACCAGCCGAGAAGTGAAGCTTTCTTT. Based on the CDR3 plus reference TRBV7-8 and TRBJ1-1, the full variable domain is GAGVSQSPRYKVAKRGQDVALRCDPISGHVSLFWYQQALGQGPEFLTYFQNEAQLDKSGLPSDRFFAERPEGSVSTLKIQRTQQEDSAVYLCASSHQPRSEAFFGQGTRLTVV.

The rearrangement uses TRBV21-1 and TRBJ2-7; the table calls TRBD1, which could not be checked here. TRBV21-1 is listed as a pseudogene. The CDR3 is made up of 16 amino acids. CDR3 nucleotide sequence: TGTGCCAGCAGCAAAGGAGGACAGGGAGCTTCCTACGAGCAGTACTTC. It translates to CASSKGGQGASYEQYF.

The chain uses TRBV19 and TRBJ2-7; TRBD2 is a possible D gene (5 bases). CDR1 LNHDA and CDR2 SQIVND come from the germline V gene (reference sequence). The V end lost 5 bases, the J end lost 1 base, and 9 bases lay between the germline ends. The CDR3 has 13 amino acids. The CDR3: CASSLGGSYEQYF. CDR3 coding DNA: TGTGCCAGTAGTCTTGGCGGGTCCTACGAGCAGTACTTC.

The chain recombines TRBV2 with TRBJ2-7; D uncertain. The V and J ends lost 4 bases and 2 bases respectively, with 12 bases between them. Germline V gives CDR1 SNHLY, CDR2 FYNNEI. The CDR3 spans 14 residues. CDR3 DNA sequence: TGTGCCAGCAGTGGGCTCCGACGGACCTACGAGCAGTACTTC. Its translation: CASSGLRRTYEQYF.

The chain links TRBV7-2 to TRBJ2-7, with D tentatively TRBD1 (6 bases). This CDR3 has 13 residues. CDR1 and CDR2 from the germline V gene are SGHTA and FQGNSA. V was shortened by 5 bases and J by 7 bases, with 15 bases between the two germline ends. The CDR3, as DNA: TGTGCCAGCAGCCCCGGACAAGGGGGAGAGCAGTACTTC. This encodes CASSPGQGGEQYF.

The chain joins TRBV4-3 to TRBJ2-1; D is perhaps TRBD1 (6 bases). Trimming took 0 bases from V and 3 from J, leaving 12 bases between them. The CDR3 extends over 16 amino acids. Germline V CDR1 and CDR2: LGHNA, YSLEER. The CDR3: CASSQDPRGVYNEQFF. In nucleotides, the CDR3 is TGCGCCAGCAGCCAAGATCCCAGGGGTGTCTACAATGAGCAGTTCTTC.

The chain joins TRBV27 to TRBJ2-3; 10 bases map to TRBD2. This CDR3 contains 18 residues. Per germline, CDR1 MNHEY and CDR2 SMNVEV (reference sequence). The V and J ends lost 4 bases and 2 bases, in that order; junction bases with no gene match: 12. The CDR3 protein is CASSYFGEAGGNTDTQYF. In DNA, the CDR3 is TGTGCCAGCAGTTACTTCGGGGAAGCGGGAGGGAACACAGATACGCAGTATTTT.

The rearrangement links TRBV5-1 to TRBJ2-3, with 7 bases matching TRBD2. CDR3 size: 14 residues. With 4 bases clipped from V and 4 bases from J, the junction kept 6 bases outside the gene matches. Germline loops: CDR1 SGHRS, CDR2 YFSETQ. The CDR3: CASSQGLRADTQYF. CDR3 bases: TGCGCCAGCAGCCAGGGACTACGTGCAGATACGCAGTATTTT.

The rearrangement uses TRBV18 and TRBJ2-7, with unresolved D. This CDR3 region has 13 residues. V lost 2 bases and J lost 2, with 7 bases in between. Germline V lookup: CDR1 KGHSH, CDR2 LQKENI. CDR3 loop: CASSPSDTYEQYF. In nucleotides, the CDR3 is TGTGCCAGCTCACCAAGTGACACCTACGAGCAGTACTTC.

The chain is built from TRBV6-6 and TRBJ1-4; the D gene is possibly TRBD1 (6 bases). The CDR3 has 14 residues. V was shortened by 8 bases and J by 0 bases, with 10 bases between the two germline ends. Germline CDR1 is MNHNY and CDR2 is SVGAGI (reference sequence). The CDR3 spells CASGRTATNEKLFF. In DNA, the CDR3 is TGTGCCAGCGGTAGGACAGCAACTAATGAAAAACTGTTTTTT.

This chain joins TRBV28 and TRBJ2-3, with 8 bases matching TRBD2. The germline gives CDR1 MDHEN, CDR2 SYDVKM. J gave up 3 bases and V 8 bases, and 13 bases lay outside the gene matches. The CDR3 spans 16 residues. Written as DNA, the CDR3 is TGTGCCAGCGGCTCCGGGGCGGGAGGAGGTACAGATACGCAGTATTTT. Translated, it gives CASGSGAGGGTDTQYF. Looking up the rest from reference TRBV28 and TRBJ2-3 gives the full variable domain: DVKVTQSSRYLVKRTGEKVFLECVQDMDHENMFWYRQDPGLGLRLIYFSYDVKMKEKGDIPEGYSVSREKKERFSLILESASTNQTSMYLCASGSGAGGGTDTQYFGPGTRLTVL.

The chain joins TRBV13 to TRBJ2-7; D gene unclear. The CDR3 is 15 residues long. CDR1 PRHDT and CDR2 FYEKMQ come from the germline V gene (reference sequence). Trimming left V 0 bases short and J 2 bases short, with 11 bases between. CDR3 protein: CASSLGASLPYEQYF. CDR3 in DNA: TGTGCCAGCAGCTTAGGGGCTTCACTCCCCTACGAGCAGTACTTC.

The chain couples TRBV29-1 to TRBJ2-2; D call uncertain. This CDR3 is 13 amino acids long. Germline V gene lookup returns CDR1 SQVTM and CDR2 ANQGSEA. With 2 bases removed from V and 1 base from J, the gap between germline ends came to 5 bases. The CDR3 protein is CSVETQNTGELFF. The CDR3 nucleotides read TGCAGCGTTGAAACCCAGAACACCGGGGAGCTGTTTTTT.

CDR3 nucleotide sequence: TGTGCCAGCAGCTTGGATCGTAGCGGGAGGGTCTACGAGCAGTACTTC. This translates into CASSLDRSGRVYEQYF. The chain employs TRBV5-4 and TRBJ2-7, with 11 nucleotides matching TRBD2. There are 16 residues in the CDR3. The germline gives CDR1 SGHNT, CDR2 YYREEE (reference sequence). Unmatched junction bases numbered 5, after V lost 0 bases and J lost 3 bases.

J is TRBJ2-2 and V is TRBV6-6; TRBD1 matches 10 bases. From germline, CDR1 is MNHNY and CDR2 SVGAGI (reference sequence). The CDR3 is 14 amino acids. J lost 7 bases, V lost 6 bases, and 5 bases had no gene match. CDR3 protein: CASRPTGGHGELFF. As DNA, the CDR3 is TGTGCCAGCAGGCCGACAGGGGGCCACGGGGAGCTGTTTTTT.

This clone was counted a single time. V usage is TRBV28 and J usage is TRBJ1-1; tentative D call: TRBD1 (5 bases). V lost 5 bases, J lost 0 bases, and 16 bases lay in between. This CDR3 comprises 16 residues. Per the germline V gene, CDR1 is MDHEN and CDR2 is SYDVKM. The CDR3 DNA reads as TGTGCCAGCAGTCTGACGGACACCTTAATGAACACTGAAGCTTTCTTT. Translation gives CASSLTDTLMNTEAFF.

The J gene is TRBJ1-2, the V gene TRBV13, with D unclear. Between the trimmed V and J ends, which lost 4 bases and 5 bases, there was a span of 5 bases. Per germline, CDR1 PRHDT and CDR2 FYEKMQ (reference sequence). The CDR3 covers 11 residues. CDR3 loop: CASSSNYGYTF. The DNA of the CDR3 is TGTGCCAGCAGCTCCAATTATGGCTACACCTTC. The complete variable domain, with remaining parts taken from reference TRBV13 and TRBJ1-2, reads AAGVIQSPRHLIKEKRETATLKCYPIPRHDTVYWYQQGPGQDPQFLISFYEKMQSDKGSIPDRFSAQQFSDYHSELNMSSLELGDSALYFCASSSNYGYTFGSGTRLTVV.

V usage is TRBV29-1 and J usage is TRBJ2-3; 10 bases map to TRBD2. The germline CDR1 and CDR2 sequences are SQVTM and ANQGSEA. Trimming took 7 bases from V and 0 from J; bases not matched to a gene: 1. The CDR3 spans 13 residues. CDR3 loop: CSETSGSTDTQYF. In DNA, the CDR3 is TGCAGCGAGACTAGCGGGAGCACAGATACGCAGTATTTT.

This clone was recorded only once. The CDR3 coding sequence is TGTGCCAGCAGCAGGACTAGCGGGAACCAAGAGACCCAGTACTTC. Its protein is CASSRTSGNQETQYF. This chain joins TRBV2 and TRBJ2-5, with TRBD2 matching 12 bases. From germline, CDR1 is SNHLY and CDR2 FYNNEI. With V trimmed by 6 bases and J by 0 bases, 2 bases remained unmatched. The CDR3 is 15 amino acids.